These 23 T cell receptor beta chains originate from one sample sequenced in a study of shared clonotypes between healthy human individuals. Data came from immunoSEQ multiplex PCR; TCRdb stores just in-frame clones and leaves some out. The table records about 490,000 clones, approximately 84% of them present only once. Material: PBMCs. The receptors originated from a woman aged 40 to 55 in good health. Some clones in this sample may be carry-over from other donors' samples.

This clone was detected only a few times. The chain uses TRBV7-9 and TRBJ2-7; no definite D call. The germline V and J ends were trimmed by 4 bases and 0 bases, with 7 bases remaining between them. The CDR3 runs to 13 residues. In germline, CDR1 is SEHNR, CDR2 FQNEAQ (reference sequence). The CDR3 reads CASSSGFSYEQYF. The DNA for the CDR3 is TGTGCCAGCAGCTCAGGATTCTCCTACGAGCAGTACTTC.

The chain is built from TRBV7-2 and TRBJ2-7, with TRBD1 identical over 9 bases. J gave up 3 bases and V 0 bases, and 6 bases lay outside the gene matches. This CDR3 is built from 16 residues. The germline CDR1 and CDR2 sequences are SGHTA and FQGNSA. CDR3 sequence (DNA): TGTGCCAGCAGCTTAGCGGCCCCGACAGGGGGCTACGAGCAGTACTTC. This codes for CASSLAAPTGGYEQYF.

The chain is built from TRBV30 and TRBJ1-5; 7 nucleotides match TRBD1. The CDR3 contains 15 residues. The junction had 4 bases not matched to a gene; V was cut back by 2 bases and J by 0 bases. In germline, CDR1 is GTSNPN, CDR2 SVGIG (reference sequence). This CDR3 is CAWSQGTASNQPQHF. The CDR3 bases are TGTGCCTGGAGTCAGGGGACAGCTAGCAATCAGCCCCAGCATTTT.

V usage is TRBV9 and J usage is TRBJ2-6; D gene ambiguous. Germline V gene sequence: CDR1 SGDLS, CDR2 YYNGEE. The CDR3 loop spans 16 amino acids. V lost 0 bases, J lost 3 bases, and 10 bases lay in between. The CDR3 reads CASSVASGGGANVLTF. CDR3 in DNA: TGTGCCAGCAGCGTAGCTTCAGGTGGTGGGGCCAACGTCCTGACTTTC.

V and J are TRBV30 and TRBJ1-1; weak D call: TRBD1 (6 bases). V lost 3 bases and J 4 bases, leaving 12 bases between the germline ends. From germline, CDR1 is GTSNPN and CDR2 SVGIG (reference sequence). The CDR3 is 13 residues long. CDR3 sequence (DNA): TGTGCCTGGAGGGGGGGGCTGAGCACTGAAGCTTTCTTT. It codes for CAWRGGLSTEAFF.

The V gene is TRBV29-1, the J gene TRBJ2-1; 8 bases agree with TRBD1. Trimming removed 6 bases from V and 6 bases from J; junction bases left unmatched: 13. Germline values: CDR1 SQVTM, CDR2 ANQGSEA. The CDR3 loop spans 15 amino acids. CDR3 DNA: TGCAGCGTCATGACAGGGGACACAATAGGCAATGAGCAGTTCTTC. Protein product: CSVMTGDTIGNEQFF.

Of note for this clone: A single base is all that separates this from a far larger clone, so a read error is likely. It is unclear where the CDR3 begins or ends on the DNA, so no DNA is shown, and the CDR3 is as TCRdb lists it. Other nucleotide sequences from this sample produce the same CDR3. The CDR3: CSESSNYGCTF. This chain uses TRBV29-1 with TRBJ1-2. Germline V gives CDR1 SQVTM, CDR2 ANQGSEA. The CDR3 is 11 amino acids long, termini counted.

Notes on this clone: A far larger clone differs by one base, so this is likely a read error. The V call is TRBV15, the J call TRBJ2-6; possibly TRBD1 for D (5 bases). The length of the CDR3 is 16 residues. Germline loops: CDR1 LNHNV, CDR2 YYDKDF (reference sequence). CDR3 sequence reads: CATSRFSFSGASVLTF. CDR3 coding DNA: TGTGCCACCAGCAGATTCTCATTCTCTGGGGCCAGCGTCCTGACTTTC.

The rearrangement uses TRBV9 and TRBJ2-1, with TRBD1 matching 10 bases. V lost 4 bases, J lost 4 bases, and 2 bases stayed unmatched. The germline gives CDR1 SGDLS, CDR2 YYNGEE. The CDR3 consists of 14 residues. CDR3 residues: CASSRQGAYNEQFF. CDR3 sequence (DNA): TGTGCCAGCAGCCGACAGGGGGCTTACAATGAGCAGTTCTTC.

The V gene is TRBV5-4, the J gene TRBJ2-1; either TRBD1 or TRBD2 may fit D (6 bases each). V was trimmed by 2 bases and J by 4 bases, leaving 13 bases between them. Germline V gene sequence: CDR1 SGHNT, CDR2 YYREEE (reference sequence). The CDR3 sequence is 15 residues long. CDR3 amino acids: CASSLDRGGYNEQFF. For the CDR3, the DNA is TGTGCCAGCAGCTTAGACAGAGGGGGGTACAATGAGCAGTTCTTC.

The CDR3 loop is CASRRSSSTGELFF. CDR3 bases: TGTGCCAGCAGGAGGTCTAGCAGTACCGGGGAGCTGTTTTTT. The chain is built from TRBV27 and TRBJ2-2; D is perhaps TRBD2 (5 bases). Per germline, CDR1 MNHEY and CDR2 SMNVEV (reference sequence). Deletions cut 6 bases from V and 5 bases from J, with 13 bases between. The CDR3 extends over 14 amino acids.

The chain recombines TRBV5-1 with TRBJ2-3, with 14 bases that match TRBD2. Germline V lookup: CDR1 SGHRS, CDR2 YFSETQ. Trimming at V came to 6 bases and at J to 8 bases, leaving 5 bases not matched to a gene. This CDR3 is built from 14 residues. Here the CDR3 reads CASIPGLAGVTQYF. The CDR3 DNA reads TGCGCCAGCATACCGGGACTAGCGGGAGTTACGCAGTATTTT.

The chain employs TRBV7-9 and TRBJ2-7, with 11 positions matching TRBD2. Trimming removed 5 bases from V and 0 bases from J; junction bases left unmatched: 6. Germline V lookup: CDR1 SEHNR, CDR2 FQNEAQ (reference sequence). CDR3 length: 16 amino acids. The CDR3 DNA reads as TGTGCCAGCAGCCCGAGGGGACTAGCGGACTCCTACGAGCAGTACTTC. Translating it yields CASSPRGLADSYEQYF.

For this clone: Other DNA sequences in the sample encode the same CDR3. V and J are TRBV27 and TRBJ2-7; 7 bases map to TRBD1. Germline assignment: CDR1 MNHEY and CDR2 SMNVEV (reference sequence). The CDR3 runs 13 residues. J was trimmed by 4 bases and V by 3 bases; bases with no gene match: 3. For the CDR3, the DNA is TGTGCCAGCAGTTTCACCAGGGGGTACGAGCAGTACTTC. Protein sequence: CASSFTRGYEQYF.

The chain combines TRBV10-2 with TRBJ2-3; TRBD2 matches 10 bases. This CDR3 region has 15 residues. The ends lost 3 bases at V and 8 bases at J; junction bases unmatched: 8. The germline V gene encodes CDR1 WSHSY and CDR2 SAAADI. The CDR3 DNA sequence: TGCGCCAGCAGTGAACCAGCGGGAGGGATTGGTACGCAGTATTTT. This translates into CASSEPAGGIGTQYF.

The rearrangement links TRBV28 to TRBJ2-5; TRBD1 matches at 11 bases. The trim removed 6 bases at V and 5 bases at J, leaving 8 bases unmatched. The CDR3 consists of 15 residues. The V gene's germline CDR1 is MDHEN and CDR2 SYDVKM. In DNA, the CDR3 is TGTGCCAGCAGCCGGGACAGGGGGGTCTGGGAGACCCAGTACTTC. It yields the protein CASSRDRGVWETQYF.

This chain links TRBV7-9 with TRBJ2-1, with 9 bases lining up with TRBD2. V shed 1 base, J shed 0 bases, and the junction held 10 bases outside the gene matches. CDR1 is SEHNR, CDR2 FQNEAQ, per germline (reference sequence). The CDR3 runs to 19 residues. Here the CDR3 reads CASSLGVGLAVSSYNEQFF. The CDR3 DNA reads TGTGCCAGCAGCTTAGGAGTGGGACTAGCTGTTAGCTCCTACAATGAGCAGTTCTTC.

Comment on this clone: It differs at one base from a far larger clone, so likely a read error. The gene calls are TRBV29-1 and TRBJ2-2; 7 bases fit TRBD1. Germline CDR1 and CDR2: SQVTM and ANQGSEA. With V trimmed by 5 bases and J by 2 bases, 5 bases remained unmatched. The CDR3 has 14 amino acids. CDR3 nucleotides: TGCAGCGTTATTAGGACAGGAAACACCGGGGAGCTGTTTTTT. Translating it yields CSVIRTGNTGELFF.

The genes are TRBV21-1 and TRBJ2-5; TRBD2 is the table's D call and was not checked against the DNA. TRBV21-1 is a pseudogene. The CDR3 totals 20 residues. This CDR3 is CASSLPGQDFPVGLAGPQYF. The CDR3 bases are TGTGCCAGCAGCCTTCCGGGACAGGACTTCCCGGTGGGACTAGCGGGACCCCAGTACTTC.

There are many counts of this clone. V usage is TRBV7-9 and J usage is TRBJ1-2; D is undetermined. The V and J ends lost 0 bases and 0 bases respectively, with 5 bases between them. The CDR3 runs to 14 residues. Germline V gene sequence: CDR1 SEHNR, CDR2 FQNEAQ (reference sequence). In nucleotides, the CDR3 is TGTGCCAGCAGCTTAGCCGTGGCTAACTATGGCTACACCTTC. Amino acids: CASSLAVANYGYTF.

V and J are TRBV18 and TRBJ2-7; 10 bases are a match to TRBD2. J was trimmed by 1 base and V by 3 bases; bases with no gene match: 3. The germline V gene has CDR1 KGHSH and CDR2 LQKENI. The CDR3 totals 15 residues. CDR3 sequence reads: CASSPELAGSYEQYF. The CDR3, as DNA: TGTGCCAGCTCACCCGAACTAGCGGGGTCCTACGAGCAGTACTTC.

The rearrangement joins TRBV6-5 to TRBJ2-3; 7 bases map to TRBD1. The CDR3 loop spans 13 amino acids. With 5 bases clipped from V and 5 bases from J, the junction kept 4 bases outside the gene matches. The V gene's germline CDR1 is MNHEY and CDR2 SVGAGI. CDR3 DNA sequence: TGTGCCAGCAGTGAGGGGGCCGAAGATACGCAGTATTTT. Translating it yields CASSEGAEDTQYF.

The CDR3 reads CASSGDSGGTQYF. The CDR3 coding sequence is TGTGCCAGCAGTGGAGACTCAGGGGGTACGCAGTATTTT. The chain employs TRBV2 and TRBJ2-3; 7 positions agree with TRBD1. Per germline, CDR1 SNHLY and CDR2 FYNNEI. V lost 4 bases to trimming and J lost 8 bases; unmatched junction nucleotides: 6. CDR3 length: 13 amino acids.